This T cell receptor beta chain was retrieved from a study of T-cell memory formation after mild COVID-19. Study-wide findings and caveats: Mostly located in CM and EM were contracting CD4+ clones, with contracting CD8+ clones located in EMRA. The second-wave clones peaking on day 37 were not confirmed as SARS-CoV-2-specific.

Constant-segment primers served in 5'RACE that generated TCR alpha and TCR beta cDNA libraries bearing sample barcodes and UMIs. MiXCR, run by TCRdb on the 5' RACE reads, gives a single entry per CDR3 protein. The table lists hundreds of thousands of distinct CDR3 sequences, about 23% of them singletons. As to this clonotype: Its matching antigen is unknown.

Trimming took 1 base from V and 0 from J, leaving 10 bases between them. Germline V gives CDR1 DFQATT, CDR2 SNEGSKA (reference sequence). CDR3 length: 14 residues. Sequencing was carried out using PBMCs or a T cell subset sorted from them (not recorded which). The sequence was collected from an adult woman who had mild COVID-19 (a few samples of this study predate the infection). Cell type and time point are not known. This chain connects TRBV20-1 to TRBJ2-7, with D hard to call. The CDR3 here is CSARAAQSSYEQYF. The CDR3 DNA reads TGCAGTGCTAGAGCGGCACAGAGCTCCTACGAGCAGTACTTC.